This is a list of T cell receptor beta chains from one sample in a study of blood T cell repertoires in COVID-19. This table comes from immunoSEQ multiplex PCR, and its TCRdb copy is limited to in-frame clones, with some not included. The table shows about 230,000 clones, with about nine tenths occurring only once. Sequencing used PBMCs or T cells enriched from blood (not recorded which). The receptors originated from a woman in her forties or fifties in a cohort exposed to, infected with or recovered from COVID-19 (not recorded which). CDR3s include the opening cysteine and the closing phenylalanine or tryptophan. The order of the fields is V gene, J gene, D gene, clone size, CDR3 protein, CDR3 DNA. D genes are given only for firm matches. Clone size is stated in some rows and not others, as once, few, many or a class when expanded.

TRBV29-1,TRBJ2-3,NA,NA,CSVVGASTDTQYF,TGCAGCGTAGTGGGCGCTAGCACAGATACGCAGTATTTT
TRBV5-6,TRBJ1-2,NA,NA,CASSLGGRAETLYGYTF,TGTGCCAGCAGCTTGGGGGGCAGGGCGGAAACCTTATATGGCTACACCTTC
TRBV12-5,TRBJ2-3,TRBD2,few,CASGLGGGATSTDTQYF,TGTGCTAGTGGTTTGGGCGGGGGGGCTACTAGCACAGATACGCAGTATTTT
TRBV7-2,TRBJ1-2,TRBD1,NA,CASSTLDRAYNYGYTF,TGTGCCAGCAGCACCCTCGACAGGGCTTATAACTATGGCTACACCTTC
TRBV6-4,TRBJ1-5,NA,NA,CASSPGDNQPQHF,TGTGCCAGCAGCCCGGGAGATAATCAGCCCCAGCATTTT
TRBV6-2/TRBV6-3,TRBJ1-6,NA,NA,CASSYHRDSPLHF,TGTGCCAGCAGTTACCACAGGGACTCACCCCTCCACTTT
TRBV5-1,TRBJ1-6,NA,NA,CASSLDYYNSPLHF,TGCGCCAGCAGCTTGGACTACTATAATTCACCCCTCCACTTT
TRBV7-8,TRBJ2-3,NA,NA,CASSRGLPSTDTQYF,TGTGCCAGCAGCCGAGGACTACCCAGCACAGATACGCAGTATTTT
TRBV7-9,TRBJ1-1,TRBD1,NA,CASRTGGANTEAFF,TGTGCCAGCAGGACAGGGGGCGCGAACACTGAAGCTTTCTTT
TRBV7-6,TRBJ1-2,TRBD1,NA,CASSQKTGDYGYTF,TGTGCCAGCAGCCAAAAGACAGGGGACTATGGCTACACCTTC
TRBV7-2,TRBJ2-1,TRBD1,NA,CASGILGTGDEQFF,TGTGCCAGCGGTATTTTAGGGACAGGGGATGAGCAGTTCTTC
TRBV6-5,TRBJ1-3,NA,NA,CASSSGQRGNTIYF,TGTGCCAGCAGCTCCGGACAGAGGGGAAACACCATATATTTT
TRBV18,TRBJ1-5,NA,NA,CASSLNGAGSDQPQHF,TGTGCCAGCTCACTGAATGGGGCAGGGTCCGATCAGCCCCAGCATTTT
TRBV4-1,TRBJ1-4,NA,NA,CASSQAGSQGFGKLFF,TGCGCCAGCAGCCAAGCAGGGTCGCAGGGCTTCGGAAAACTGTTTTTT
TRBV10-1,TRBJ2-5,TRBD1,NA,CASSADRGYETQYF,TGCGCCAGCAGTGCGGACAGGGGATACGAGACCCAGTACTTC
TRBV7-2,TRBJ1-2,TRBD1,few,CASSSTGGYGYTF,TGTGCCAGCAGCTCGACAGGGGGCTATGGCTACACCTTC
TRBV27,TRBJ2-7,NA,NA,CASSTDRPYEQYF,TGTGCCAGCAGCACGGACAGACCCTACGAGCAGTACTTC
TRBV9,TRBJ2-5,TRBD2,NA,CASSHKSGTQETQYF,TGTGCCAGCAGCCACAAAAGCGGGACCCAAGAGACCCAGTACTTC
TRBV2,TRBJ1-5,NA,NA,CASRGDNNQPQHF,TGTGCCAGCAGAGGGGACAACAATCAGCCCCAGCATTTT
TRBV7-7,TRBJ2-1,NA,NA,CASSPSEARDEQFF,TGTGCTAGCAGCCCATCGGAGGCCCGGGATGAGCAGTTCTTC
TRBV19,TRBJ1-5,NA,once,CASRRDSNQPQHF,TGTGCCAGTAGGCGGGACAGCAATCAGCCCCAGCATTTT
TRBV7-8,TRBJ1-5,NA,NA,CASSPRIRGDQPQHF,TGTGCCAGCAGCCCGAGGATCAGGGGCGATCAGCCCCAGCATTTT